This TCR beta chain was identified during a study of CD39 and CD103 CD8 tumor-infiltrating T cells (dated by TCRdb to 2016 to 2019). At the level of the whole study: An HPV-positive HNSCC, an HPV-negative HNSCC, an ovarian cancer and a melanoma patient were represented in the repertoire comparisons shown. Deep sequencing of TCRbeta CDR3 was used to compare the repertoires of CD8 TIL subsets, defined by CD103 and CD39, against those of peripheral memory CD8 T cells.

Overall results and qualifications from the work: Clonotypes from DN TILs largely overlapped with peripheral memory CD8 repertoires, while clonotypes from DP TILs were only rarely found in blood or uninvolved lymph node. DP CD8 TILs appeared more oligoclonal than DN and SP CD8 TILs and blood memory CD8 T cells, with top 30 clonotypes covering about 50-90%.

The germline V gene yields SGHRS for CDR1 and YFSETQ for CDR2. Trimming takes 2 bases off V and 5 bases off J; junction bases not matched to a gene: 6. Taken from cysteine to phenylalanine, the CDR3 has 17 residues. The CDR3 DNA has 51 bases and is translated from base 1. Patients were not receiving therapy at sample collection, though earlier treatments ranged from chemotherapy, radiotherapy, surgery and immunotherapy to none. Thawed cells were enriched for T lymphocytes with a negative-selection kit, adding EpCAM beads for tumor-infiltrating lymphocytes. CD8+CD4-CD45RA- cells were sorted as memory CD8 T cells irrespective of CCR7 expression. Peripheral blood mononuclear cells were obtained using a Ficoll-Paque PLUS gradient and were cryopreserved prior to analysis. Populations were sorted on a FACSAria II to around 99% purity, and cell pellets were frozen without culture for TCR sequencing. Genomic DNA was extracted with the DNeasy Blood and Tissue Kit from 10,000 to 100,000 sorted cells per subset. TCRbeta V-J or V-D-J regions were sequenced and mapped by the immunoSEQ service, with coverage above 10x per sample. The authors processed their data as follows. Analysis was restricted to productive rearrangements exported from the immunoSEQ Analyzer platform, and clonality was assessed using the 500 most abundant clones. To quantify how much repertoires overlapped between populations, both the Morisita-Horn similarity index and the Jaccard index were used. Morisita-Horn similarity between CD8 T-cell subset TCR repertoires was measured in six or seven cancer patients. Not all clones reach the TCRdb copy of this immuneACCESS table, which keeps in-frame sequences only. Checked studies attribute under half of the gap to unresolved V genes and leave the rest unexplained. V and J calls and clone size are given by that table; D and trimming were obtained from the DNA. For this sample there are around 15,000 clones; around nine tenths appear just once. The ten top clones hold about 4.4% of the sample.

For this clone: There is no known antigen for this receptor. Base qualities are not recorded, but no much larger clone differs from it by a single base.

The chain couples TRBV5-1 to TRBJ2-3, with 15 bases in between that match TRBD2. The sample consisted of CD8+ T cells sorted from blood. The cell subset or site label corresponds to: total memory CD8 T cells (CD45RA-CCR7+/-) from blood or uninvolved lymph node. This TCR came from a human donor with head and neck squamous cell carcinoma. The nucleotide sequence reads TGCGCCAGCAGCTTCGGACTAGCGGGGGGGACATTAGATACGCAGTATTTT. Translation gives CASSFGLAGGTLDTQYF.